This T cell receptor (beta chain) emerged from a study of radiotherapy plus CTLA-4 blockade in lung cancer. The wider study: Objective responses were documented in about 18% of patients, with disease control in around 31%. Whole-study results and caveats: Reports state that early shifts in blood T cell clones, with interferon-beta, best predicted response. Clones of tumor-derived TCRs expanded in blood after radiotherapy plus ipilimumab.

The CDR3 runs to 14 residues. V dropped 5 bases and J dropped 1 base, with 11 bases sitting between them. Germline V gives CDR1 SGHVS, CDR2 FQNEAQ. Those with chemo-refractory metastatic non-small-cell lung cancer were treated with focal radiation combined with CTLA-4 blockade using ipilimumab. The assay was immunoSEQ multiplex PCR, and TCRdb's table has in-frame clones only and misses some. In the table there are 75,000 to 95,000 clones, around 80% of which are singletons. This clone came up once. Its antigen is unknown. Sequences were derived from peripheral blood, sampled from a patient treated with radiotherapy plus ipilimumab. The receptor's source is a human donor with non-small cell lung cancer that progressed on radiotherapy plus ipilimumab. The chain is built from TRBV7-8 and TRBJ1-1, with TRBD1 as a possible D gene (5 bases). The CDR3 DNA reads TGTGCCAGCAGCGCCAGGGAGGGGAACACTGAAGCTTTCTTT. Translated: CASSAREGNTEAFF. Looking up the rest from reference TRBV7-8 and TRBJ1-1 gives the full variable domain: GAGVSQSPRYKVAKRGQDVALRCDPISGHVSLFWYQQALGQGPEFLTYFQNEAQLDKSGLPSDRFFAERPEGSVSTLKIQRTQQEDSAVYLCASSAREGNTEAFFGQGTRLTVV.